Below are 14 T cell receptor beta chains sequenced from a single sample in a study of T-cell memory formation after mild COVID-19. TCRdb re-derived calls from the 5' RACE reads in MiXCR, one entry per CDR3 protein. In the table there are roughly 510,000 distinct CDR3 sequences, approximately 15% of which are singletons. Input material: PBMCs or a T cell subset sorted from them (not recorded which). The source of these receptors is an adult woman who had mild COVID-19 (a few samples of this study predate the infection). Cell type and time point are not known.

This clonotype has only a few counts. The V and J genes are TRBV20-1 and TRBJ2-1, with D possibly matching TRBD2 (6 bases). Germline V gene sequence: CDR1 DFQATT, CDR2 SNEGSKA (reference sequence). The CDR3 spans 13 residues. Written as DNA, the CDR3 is TGCTCGGGAGCCAGCGCATCCTACAATGAGCAGTTCTTC. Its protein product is CSGASASYNEQFF.

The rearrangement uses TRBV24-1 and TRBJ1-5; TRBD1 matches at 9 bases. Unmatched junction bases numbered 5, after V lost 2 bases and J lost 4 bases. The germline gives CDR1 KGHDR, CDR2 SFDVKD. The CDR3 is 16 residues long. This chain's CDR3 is CATSDSQGTGNQPQHF. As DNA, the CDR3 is TGTGCCACCAGTGATTCGCAAGGGACAGGGAATCAGCCCCAGCATTTT.

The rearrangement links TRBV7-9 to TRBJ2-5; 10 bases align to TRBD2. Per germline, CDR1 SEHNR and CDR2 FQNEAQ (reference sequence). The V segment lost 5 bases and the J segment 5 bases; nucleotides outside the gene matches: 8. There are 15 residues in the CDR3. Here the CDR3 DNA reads TGTGCCAGCAGCCTATCTAGCGGGAGCTTGGAGACCCAGTACTTC. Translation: CASSLSSGSLETQYF.

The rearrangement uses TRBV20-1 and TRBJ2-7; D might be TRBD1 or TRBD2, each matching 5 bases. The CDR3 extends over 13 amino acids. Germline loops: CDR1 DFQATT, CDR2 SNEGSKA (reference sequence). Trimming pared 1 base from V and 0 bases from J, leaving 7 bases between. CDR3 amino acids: CSARGDLSYEQYF. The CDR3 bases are TGCAGTGCTAGAGGGGACCTCTCCTACGAGCAGTACTTC.

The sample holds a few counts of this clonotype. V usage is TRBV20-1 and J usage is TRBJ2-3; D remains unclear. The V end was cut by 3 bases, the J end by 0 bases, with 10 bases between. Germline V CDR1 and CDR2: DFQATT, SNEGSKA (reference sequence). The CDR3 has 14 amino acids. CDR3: CSARGVPSTDTQYF. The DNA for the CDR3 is TGCAGTGCTAGGGGTGTCCCTAGCACAGATACGCAGTATTTT.

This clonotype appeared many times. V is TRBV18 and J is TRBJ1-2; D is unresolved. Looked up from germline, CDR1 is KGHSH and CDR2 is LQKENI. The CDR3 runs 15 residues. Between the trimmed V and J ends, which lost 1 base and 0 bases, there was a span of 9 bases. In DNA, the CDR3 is TGTGCCAGCTCACCACGGCAGTTGACTAACTATGGCTACACCTTC. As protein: CASSPRQLTNYGYTF.

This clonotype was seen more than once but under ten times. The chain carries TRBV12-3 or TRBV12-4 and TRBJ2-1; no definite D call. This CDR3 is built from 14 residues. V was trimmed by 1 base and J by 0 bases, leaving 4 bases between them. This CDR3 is CASSLGRSYNEQFF. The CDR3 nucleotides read TGTGCCAGCAGTTTAGGCCGCTCCTACAATGAGCAGTTCTTC.

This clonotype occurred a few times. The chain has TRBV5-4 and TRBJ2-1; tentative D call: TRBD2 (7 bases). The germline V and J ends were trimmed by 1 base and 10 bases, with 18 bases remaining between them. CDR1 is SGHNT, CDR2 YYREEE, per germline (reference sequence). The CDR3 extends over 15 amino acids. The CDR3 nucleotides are TGTGCCAGCAGCTTGCGGACTAGGGGGTCATGGGAGCAGTTCTTC. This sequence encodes CASSLRTRGSWEQFF.

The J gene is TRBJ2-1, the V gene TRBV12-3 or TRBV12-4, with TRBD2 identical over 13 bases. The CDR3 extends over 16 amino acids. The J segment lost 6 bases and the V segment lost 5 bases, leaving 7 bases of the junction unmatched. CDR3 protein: CASSHQLAGGPNEQFF. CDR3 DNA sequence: TGTGCCAGCAGTCACCAACTAGCGGGGGGGCCCAATGAGCAGTTCTTC.

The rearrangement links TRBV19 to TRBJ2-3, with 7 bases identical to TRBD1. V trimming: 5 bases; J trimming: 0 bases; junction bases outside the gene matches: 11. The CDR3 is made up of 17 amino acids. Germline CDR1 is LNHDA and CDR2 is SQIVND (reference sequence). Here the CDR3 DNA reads TGTGCCAGTAGTGCCGCCCTACCAGGGGGAAGCACAGATACGCAGTATTTT. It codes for CASSAALPGGSTDTQYF.

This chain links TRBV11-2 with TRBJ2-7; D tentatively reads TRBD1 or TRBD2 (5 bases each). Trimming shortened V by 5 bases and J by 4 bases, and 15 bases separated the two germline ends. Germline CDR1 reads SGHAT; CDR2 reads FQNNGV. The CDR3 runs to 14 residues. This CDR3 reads CASSVAYEGYEQYF. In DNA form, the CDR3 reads TGTGCCAGCAGCGTAGCGTACGAGGGGTACGAGCAGTACTTC.

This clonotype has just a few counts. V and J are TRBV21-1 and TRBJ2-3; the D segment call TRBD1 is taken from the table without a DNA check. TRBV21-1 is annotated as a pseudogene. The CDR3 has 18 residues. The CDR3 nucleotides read TGTGCCAGCAGCAAAAACCCTCCGACAGGGCGTGGCACAGATACGCAGTATTTT. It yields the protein CASSKNPPTGRGTDTQYF.

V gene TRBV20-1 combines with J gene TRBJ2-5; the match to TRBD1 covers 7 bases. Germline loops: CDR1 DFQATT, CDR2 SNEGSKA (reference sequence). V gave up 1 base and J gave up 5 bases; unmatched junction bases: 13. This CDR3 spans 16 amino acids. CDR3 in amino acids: CSARVMYRGSWETQYF. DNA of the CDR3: TGCAGTGCTAGAGTCATGTACAGGGGTAGTTGGGAGACCCAGTACTTC.

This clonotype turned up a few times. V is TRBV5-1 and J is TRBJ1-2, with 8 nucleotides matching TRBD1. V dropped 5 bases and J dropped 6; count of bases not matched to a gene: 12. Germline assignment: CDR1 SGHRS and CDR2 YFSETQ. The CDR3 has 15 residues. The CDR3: CASSLTGAVVDGYTF. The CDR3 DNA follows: TGCGCCAGCAGTCTGACAGGGGCGGTGGTGGATGGCTACACCTTC.